Sequencing of this T cell receptor beta chain was carried out in a study of cytomegalovirus exposure and HLA in healthy donors. Study observations and caveats: Later analysis showed TCR association rates varying by HLA locus, highest for DRB1 and lowest for HLA-C. It emerged from a later analysis that several of the most significant clusters appeared to be linked to common viral pathogens. Previous analysis showed most TCR beta V segments were productive about 87% or about 30% of the time. Many donors carried some public TCRs, although rarity characterized most TCR sequences.

Per germline, CDR1 SGHDN and CDR2 FVKESK. The CDR3 loop spans 14 amino acids. Trimming left V 8 bases short and J 7 bases short, with 20 bases between. PCR amplification relied on 60 Vbeta primers (plus 13 Jbeta primers). Method: immunoSEQ multiplex PCR; TCRdb's copy keeps in-frame clones and lacks some. This sample contains about 130,000 clones. In the case of this clone: The target antigen is unknown.

The source of this sequence is a man younger than 35 in good health and CMV-seronegative. The chain joins TRBV14 to TRBJ1-2, with a possible D match to TRBD1 (6 bases). The specimen sequenced was PBMCs. The CDR3 reads CASSTGGPWGGYTF. CDR3 nucleotides: TGTGCCAGCTCGACAGGAGGTCCCTGGGGTGGCTACACCTTC.